A single sample is the source of the 7 T cell receptor beta chains below, sequenced in a study of T cells in Graves' hyperthyroidism and ophthalmopathy. TCR beta CDR3 regions were amplified from RNA. First-round RT-PCR of the TCR CDR3 relied on the HTBI primer set. TCRdb recomputed calls from the multiplex PCR reads with MiXCR, one row per CDR3 protein. The table lists roughly 500,000 distinct CDR3 sequences, 24% of them singletons, with about 11% in the top ten. Sequences were obtained from blood. Receptor source: a woman younger than 45 with Graves' ophthalmopathy.

Worth noting for this clonotype: A read error may be the cause here, since a much bigger clone is one base away. The chain employs TRBV13 and TRBJ2-5; D might be TRBD1 or TRBD2, each matching 5 bases. The CDR3 has 14 amino acids. Trimming took off 5 bases at V and 5 bases at J, with 15 bases between the two ends. The germline gives CDR1 PRHDT, CDR2 FYEKMQ (reference sequence). DNA of the CDR3: TGTGCCAGCAGCAAAGTCCACGGGGCCGAGACCCAGTACTTC. It translates to CASSKVHGAETQYF.

The chain recombines TRBV5-1 with TRBJ1-1; D call uncertain. Germline V gene sequence: CDR1 SGHRS, CDR2 YFSETQ. This CDR3 has 14 amino acids. V dropped 4 bases and J dropped 3 bases, with 13 bases sitting between them. The CDR3 sequence is CASSQGPLDTEAFF. The CDR3 DNA reads as TGCGCCAGCAGCCAAGGACCTTTGGACACTGAAGCTTTCTTT. Full variable domain (remainder filled in from reference TRBV5-1 and TRBJ1-1): KAGVTQTPRYLIKTRGQQVTLSCSPISGHRSVSWYQQTPGQGLQFLFEYFSETQRNKGNFPGRFSGRQFSNSRSEMNVSTLELGDSALYLCASSQGPLDTEAFFGQGTRLTVV.

The chain is built from TRBV12-3 or TRBV12-4 and TRBJ2-7; 9 positions match TRBD2. J gave up 0 bases and V 5 bases, and 11 bases lay outside the gene matches. This CDR3 has 17 amino acids. Written as DNA, the CDR3 is TGTGCCAGCAGTGCCCTTGCGGGGGGGACGAGCTCCTACGAGCAGTACTTC. Translated: CASSALAGGTSSYEQYF.

The rearrangement links TRBV7-8 to TRBJ2-6; a weak D match, TRBD2 (5 bases). Trimming stripped 8 bases from V and 0 bases from J, with 17 bases between. Per the germline V gene, CDR1 is SGHVS and CDR2 is FQNEAQ. The CDR3 runs 17 residues. The CDR3 DNA is TGTGCCAGCGGTTATGGAGTAGCGAGCTCTGGGGCCAACGTCCTGACTTTC. Amino acid sequence: CASGYGVASSGANVLTF.

V gene TRBV5-1 combines with J gene TRBJ2-2, with 11 positions matching TRBD1. V was clipped by 4 bases and J by 5 bases; unmatched bases: 7. CDR3 length: 16 residues. Germline CDR1 and CDR2: SGHRS and YFSETQ. CDR3 nucleotides: TGCGCCAGCAGCCAGGACAGGGGGCGATGGACCGGGGAGCTGTTTTTT. Protein product: CASSQDRGRWTGELFF. Using reference TRBV5-1 and TRBJ2-2 for the parts outside the CDR3, the full variable domain is KAGVTQTPRYLIKTRGQQVTLSCSPISGHRSVSWYQQTPGQGLQFLFEYFSETQRNKGNFPGRFSGRQFSNSRSEMNVSTLELGDSALYLCASSQDRGRWTGELFFGEGSRLTVL.

This clonotype showed up many times. The chain uses TRBV27 and TRBJ2-7; TRBD2 might be the D (6 bases). The ends were cut back, 5 bases at V and 0 bases at J, with 11 bases in the middle. The CDR3 is 14 residues long. The germline V gene encodes CDR1 MNHEY and CDR2 SMNVEV (reference sequence). CDR3 sequence: CASSAGSSSYEQYF. The CDR3 DNA reads TGTGCCAGCAGTGCGGGGTCTAGCTCCTACGAGCAGTACTTC.

This clonotype was observed a few times. The rearrangement links TRBV5-5 to TRBJ2-1; D is ambiguous. Trimming shortened V by 3 bases and J by 8 bases, and 9 bases separated the two germline ends. CDR3 length equals 12 residues. The V gene's germline CDR1 is SGHKS and CDR2 YYEKEE (reference sequence). CDR3 in DNA: TGTGCCAGCAGCTCCCCCGGCGATGAGCAGTTCTTC. Amino acids: CASSSPGDEQFF.